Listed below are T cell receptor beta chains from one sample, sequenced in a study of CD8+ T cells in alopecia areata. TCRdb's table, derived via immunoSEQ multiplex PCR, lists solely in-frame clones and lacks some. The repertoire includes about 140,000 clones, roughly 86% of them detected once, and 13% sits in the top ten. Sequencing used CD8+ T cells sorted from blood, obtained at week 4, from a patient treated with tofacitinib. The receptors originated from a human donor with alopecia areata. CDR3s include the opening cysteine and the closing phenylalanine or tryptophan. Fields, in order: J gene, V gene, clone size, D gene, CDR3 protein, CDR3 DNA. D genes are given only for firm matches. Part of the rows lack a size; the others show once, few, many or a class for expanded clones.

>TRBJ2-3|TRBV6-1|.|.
CASSEARTAYTDTQYF
TGTGCCAGCAGTGAAGCGCGGACGGCTTACACAGATACGCAGTATTTT
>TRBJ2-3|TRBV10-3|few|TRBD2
CASSEWEGTRYTDTQYF
TGTGCCAGCAGTGAATGGGAGGGGACTCGGTACACAGATACGCAGTATTTT
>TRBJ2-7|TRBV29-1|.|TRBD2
CSANLAGGPYEQYF
TGCAGCGCCAACTTAGCGGGAGGGCCGTACGAGCAGTACTTC
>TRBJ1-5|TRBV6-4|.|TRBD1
CASSEGQVGYQPQHF
TGTGCCAGCAGTGAGGGACAGGTCGGTTATCAGCCCCAGCATTTT
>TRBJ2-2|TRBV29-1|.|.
CSGLRGNTGELFF
TGCAGCGGCCTACGGGGGAACACCGGGGAGCTGTTTTTT
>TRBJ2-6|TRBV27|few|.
CASSRERSGANVLTF
TGTGCCAGCAGTCGAGAGAGATCTGGGGCCAACGTCCTGACTTTC
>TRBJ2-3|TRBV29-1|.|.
CSVPVDTQYF
TGCAGCGTCCCCGTCGATACGCAGTATTTT
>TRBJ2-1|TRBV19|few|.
CASSIQTYNEQFF
TGTGCCAGTAGTATCCAGACCTACAATGAGCAGTTCTTC
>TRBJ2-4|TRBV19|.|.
CASVSGWNIQYF
TGTGCCAGCGTGAGTGGGTGGAACATTCAGTACTTC
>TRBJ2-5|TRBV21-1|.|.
CASSKGDRDSQETQYF
TGTGCCAGCAGCAAAGGGGACAGGGACAGCCAAGAGACCCAGTACTTC
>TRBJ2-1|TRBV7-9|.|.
CASSLGGTNEQFF
TGTGCCAGCAGCTTAGGTGGAACTAATGAGCAGTTCTTC
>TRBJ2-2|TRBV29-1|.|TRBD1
CSVDGGGTGVAGELFF
TGCAGCGTTGATGGTGGGGGTACAGGGGTCGCCGGGGAGCTGTTTTTT
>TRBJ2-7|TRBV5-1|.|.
CASSGVSSYEQYF
TGCGCCAGCAGCGGGGTTAGCTCCTACGAGCAGTACTTC
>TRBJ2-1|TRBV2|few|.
CASPNQPGGNEQFF
TGTGCCAGCCCCAACCAACCTGGGGGGAATGAGCAGTTCTTC
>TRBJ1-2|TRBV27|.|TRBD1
CASMKGGQGFIHGYTF
TGTGCCAGCATGAAAGGGGGACAGGGTTTTATCCATGGCTACACCTTC
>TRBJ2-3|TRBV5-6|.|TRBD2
CASSLRLAAYTDTQYF
TGTGCCAGCAGCTTGAGACTAGCGGCCTACACAGATACGCAGTATTTT
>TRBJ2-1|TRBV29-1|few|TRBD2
CSVEIGLAGADEQFF
TGCAGCGTTGAAATCGGGCTAGCGGGAGCTGATGAGCAGTTCTTC
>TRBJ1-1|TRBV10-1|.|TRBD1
CASSETGASAFF
TGCGCCAGCAGTGAAACAGGGGCGTCAGCTTTCTTT
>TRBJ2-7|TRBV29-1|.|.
CSVAVRGEQYF
TGCAGCGTTGCGGTCCGAGGGGAGCAGTACTTC
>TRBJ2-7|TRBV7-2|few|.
CAMVGGPYEQYF
TGTGCCATGGTCGGGGGGCCCTACGAGCAGTACTTC
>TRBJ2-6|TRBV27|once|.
CATHSGANVLAF
TGTGCCACCCACTCTGGGGCCAACGTCCTGGCTTTC
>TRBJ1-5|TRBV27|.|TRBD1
CASSPRTGVNQPQHF
TGTGCCAGCAGTCCCCGGACAGGTGTCAATCAGCCCCAGCATTTT
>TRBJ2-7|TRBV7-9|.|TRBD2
CASSSTSDYYEQYF
TGTGCCAGCAGCTCCACTAGCGACTACTACGAGCAGTACTTC
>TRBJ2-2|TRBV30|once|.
CAWSRGAGELFF
TGTGCCTGGAGTCGTGGGGCCGGGGAGCTGTTTTTT
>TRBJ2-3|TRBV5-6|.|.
CASSPTGRGTDTQYF
TGTGCCAGCAGTCCCACCGGCCGGGGCACAGATACGCAGTATTTT
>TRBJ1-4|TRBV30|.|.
CAWTDANEKLFF
TGTGCCTGGACAGATGCTAATGAAAAACTGTTTTTT
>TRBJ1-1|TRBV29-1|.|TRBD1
CSVEETGARTEAFF
TGCAGCGTTGAAGAGACAGGGGCGCGCACTGAAGCTTTCTTT
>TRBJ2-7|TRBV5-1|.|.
CASSSNPGTSYEQYF
TGCGCCAGCAGCTCGAACCCCGGGACCAGCTACGAGCAGTACTTC
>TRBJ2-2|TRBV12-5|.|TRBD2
CASGSPREGFTGELFF
TGTGCTAGTGGTTCCCCCCGGGAGGGATTCACCGGGGAGCTGTTTTTT